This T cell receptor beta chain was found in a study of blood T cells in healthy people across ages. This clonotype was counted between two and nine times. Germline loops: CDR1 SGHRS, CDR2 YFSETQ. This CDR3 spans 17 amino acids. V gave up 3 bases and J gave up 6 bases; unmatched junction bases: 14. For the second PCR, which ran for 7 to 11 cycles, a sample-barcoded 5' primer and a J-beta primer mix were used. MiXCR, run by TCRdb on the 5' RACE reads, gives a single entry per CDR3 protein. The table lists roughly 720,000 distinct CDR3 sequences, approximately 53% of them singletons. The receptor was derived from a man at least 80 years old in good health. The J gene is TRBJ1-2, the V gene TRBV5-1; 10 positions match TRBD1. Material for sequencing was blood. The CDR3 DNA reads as TGCGCCAGCAGCTCAGCCGGGACAGGGGCCGCACTTGATGGCTACACCTTC. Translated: CASSSAGTGAALDGYTF.